This T cell receptor beta chain was retrieved from a study of identifying expanded T cells in peripheral blood. Regarding the study as a whole: Roughly two-week clone count variance significantly increased as total template count grew. About 1.3 clones differed between technical replicates, versus approximately 16 and 20 over time.

In regard to this clone: Its antigen is undetermined.

During the collection period, no donor immune events like infections were recorded. Sequencing used immunoSEQ multiplex PCR; TCRdb keeps in-frame clones, though not all of them. The sample holds 55,000 to 60,000 clones, 89% seen once. The sample comprised blood. This sequence originates from a person aged 18 to 70 in good health.

CDR3 sequence: CASSLSQGDTQYF. Here the CDR3 DNA reads TGTGCCAGCAGCTTATCACAGGGGGATACGCAGTATTTT. J is TRBJ2-3 and V is TRBV7-2; 7 bases match TRBD1. J lost 6 bases, V lost 2 bases, and 2 bases had no gene match. This CDR3 spans 13 amino acids. CDR1 is SGHTA, CDR2 FQGNSA, per germline. The variable domain in full, completed from reference TRBV7-2 and TRBJ2-3, reads GAGVSQSPSNKVTEKGKDVELRCDPISGHTALYWYRQSLGQGLEFLIYFQGNSAPDKSGLPSDRFSAERTGGSVSTLTIQRTQQEDSAVYLCASSLSQGDTQYFGPGTRLTVL.